This T cell receptor beta chain was found in a study of blood T cell repertoires in COVID-19. The protocol was immunoSEQ multiplex PCR, while the TCRdb copy is restricted to in-frame clones and leaves out a portion. The repertoire has 150,000 to 200,000 clones, around 83% of them found once; the top ten carry about 0.95%. V was shortened by 5 bases and J by 3 bases, with 16 bases between the two germline ends. CDR3 length equals 15 residues. Looked up from germline, CDR1 is SEHNR and CDR2 is FQNEAQ (reference sequence). This clonotype originated in a man younger than 35 with acute or convalescent COVID-19. The chain is built from TRBV7-9 and TRBJ1-2, with a possible D match to TRBD1 (6 bases). Sequenced material: peripheral blood. The chain's CDR3 is CASSTTQGLDYGYTF. The CDR3 DNA is TGTGCCAGCAGCACTACACAGGGATTGGACTATGGCTACACCTTC. The variable domain in full, completed from reference TRBV7-9 and TRBJ1-2, reads DTGVSQNPRHKITKRGQNVTFRCDPISEHNRLYWYRQTLGQGPEFLTYFQNEAQLEKSRLLSDRFSAERPKGSFSTLEIQRTEQGDSAMYLCASSTTQGLDYGYTFGSGTRLTVV.